This T cell receptor beta chain was identified during a study of T cell clonality in common variable immunodeficiency. Study observations and caveats: TCRbeta clonality was increased in CVID versus healthy controls. Patient heterogeneity in the CVID cohort limited correlations between repertoire features and clinical complications.

Germline-derived CDR1 and CDR2 are SQVTM and ANQGSEA. The CDR3 totals 12 residues. This clone was counted ten times or more. The antigen is not known. A junction end diverges from the germline sequence, so it may reflect a read error. The read is 3 residues too short to cover the CDR3 end, so that end is filled in from the germline J gene. The repertoire was sequenced with immunoSEQ multiplex PCR; TCRdb's copy has only in-frame clones and lacks some. The profile covers 80,000 or so clones, none occurring a single time. The material sequenced was peripheral blood mononuclear cells. The sequence derives from a person aged 18 to 75 in good health. The chain recombines TRBV29-1 with TRBJ1-1; D ambiguous. CDR3 region: CSAEHWNTEAFF. CDR3 bases read: TGCAGCGCTGAACATTGGAACACTGAA.